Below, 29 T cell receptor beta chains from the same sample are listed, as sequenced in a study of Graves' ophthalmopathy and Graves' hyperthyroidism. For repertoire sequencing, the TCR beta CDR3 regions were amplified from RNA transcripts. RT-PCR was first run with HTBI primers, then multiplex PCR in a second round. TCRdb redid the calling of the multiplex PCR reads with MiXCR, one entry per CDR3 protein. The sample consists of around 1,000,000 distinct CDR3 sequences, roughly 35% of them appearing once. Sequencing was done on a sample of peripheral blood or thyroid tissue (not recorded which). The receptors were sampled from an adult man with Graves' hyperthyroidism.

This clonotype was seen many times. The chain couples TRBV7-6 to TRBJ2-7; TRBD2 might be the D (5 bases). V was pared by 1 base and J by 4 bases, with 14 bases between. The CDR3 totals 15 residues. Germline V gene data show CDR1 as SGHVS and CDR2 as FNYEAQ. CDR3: CASSLESSGDYEQYF. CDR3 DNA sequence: TGTGCCAGCAGCTTAGAATCCAGCGGAGATTACGAGCAGTACTTC.

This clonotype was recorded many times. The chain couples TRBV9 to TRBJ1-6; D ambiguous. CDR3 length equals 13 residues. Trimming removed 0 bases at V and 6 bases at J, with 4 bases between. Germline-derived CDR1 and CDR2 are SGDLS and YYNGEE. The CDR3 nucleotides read TGTGCCAGCAGCGTAGGAGGTAATTCACCCCTCCACTTT. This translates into CASSVGGNSPLHF.

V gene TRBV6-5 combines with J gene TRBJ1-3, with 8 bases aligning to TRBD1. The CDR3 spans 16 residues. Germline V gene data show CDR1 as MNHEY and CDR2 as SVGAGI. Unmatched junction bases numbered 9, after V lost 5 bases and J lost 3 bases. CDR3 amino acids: CASSQPGGLGGNTIYF. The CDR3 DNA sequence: TGTGCCAGCAGTCAGCCAGGGGGCCTAGGTGGAAACACCATATATTTT.

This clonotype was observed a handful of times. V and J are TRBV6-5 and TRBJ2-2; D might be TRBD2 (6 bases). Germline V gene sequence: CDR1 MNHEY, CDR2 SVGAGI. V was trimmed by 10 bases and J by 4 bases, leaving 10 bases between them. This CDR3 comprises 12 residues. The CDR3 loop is CATGLLTGELFF. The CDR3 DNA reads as TGTGCCACGGGACTTCTCACCGGGGAGCTGTTTTTT.

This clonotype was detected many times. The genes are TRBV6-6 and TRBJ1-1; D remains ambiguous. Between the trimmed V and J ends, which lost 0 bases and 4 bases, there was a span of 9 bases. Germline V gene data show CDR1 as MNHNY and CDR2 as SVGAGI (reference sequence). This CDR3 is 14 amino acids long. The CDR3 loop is CASSYSGVGTEAFF. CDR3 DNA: TGTGCCAGCAGTTACTCTGGCGTGGGCACTGAAGCTTTCTTT.

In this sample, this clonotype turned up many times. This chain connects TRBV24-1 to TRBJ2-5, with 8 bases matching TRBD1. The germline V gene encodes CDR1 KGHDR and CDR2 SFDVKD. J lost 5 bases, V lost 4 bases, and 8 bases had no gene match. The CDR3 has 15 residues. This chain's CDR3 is CATSEPGTGWETQYF. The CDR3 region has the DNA TGTGCCACCAGTGAACCAGGGACAGGCTGGGAGACCCAGTACTTC.

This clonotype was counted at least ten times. Written as DNA, the CDR3 is TGCAGTGCAGGGGAGCTTTTCAGGAGCCACGAGCAGTACTTC. Its protein product is CSAGELFRSHEQYF. V and J are TRBV20-1 and TRBJ2-7; perhaps D is TRBD1 or TRBD2 (5 bases each). CDR3 size: 14 residues. Trimming left V 6 bases short and J 5 bases short, with 20 bases between. The germline gives CDR1 DFQATT, CDR2 SNEGSKA (reference sequence).

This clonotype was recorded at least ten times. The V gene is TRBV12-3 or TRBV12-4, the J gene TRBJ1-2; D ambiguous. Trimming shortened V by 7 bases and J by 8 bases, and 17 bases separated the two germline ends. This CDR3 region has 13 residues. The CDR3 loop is CASMGRRAAGYTF. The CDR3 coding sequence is TGTGCCAGCATGGGCCGTAGAGCGGCAGGCTACACCTTC.

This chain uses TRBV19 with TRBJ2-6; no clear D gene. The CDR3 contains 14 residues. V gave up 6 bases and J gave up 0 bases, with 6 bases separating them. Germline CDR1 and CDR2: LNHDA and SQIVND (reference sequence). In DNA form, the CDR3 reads TGTGCCAGTAGGCAGATCTCTGGGGCCAACGTCCTGACTTTC. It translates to CASRQISGANVLTF. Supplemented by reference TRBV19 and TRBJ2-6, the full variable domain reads DGGITQSPKYLFRKEGQNVTLSCEQNLNHDAMYWYRQDPGQGLRLIYYSQIVNDFQKGDIAEGYSVSREKKESFPLTVTSAQKNPTAFYLCASRQISGANVLTFGAGSRLTVL.

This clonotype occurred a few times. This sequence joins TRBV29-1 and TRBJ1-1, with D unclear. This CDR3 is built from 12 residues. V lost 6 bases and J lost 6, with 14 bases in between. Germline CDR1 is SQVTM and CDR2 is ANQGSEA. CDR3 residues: CSVSRVVSEAFF. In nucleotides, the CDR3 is TGCAGCGTGAGCCGGGTCGTCTCTGAAGCTTTCTTT.

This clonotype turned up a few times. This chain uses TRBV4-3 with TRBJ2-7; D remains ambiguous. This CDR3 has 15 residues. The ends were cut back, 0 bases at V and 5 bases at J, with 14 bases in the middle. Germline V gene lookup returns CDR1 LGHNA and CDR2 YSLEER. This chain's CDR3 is CASSQDGLLGDEQYF. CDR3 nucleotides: TGCGCCAGCAGCCAAGACGGGCTTTTGGGTGACGAGCAGTACTTC.

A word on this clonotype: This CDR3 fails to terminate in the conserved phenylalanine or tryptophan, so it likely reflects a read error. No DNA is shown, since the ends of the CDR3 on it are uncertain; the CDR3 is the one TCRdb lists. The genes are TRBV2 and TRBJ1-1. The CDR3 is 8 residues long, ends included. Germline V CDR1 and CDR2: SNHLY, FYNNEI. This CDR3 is CASIEEPV.

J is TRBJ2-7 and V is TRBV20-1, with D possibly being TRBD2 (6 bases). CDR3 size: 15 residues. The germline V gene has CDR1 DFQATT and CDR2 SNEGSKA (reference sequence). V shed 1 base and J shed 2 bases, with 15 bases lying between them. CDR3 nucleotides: TGCAGTGCTAGAGCCTTTGGCGGGGTGACCTACGAGCAGTACTTC. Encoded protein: CSARAFGGVTYEQYF.

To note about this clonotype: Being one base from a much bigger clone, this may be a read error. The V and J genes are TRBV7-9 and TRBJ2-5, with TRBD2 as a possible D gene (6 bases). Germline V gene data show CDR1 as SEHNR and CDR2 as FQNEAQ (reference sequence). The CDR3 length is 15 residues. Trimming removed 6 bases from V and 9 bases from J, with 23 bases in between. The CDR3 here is CASRYRRTSGEAQYF. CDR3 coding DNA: TGTGCCAGCAGATATCGTAGGACAAGTGGGGAGGCCCAGTACTTC.

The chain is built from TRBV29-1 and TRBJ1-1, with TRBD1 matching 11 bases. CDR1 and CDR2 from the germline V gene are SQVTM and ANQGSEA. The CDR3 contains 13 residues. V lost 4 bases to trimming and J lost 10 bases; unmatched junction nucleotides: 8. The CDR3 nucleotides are TGCAGCGTTGGGACAGGGGGCATGTCGGGAGCTTTCTTT. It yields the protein CSVGTGGMSGAFF.

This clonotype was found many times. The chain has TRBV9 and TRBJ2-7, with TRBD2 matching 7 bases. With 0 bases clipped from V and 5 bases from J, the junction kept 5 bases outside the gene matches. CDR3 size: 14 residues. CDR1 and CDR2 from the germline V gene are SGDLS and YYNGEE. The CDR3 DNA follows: TGTGCCAGCAGCGTAGGCGGGAGTCCCAACGAGCAGTACTTC. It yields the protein CASSVGGSPNEQYF.

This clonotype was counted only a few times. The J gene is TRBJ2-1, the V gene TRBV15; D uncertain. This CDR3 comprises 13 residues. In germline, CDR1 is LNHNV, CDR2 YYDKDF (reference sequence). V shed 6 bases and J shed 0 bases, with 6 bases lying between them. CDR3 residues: CATRDSSYNEQFF. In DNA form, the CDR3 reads TGTGCCACCAGGGATAGCTCCTACAATGAGCAGTTCTTC.

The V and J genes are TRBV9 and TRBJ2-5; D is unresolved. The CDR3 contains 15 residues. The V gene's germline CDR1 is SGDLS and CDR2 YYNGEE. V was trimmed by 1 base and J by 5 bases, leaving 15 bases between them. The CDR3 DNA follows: TGTGCCAGCAGCGTAACGCATGGGCGCCACGAGACCCAGTACTTC. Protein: CASSVTHGRHETQYF.

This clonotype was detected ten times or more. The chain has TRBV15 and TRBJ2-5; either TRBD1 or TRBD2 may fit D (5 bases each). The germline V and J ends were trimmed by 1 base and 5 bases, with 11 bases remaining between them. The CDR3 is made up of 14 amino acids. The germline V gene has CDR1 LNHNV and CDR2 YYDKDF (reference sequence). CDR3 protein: CATSRVNEGETQYF. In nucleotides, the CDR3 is TGTGCCACCAGCAGAGTAAACGAGGGGGAGACCCAGTACTTC.

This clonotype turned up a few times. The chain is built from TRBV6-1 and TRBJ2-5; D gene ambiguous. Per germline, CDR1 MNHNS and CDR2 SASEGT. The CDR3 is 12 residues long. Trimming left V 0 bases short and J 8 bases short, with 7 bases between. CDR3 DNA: TGTGCCAGCAGTGAAGCACTCACTACCCAGTACTTC. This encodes CASSEALTTQYF.

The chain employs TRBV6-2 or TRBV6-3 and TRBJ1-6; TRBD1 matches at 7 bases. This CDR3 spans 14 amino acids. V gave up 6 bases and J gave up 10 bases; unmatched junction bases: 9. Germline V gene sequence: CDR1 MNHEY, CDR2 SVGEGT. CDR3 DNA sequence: TGTGCCAGCAGACACGACAGGGTGGTGTCACCCCTCCACTTT. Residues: CASRHDRVVSPLHF.

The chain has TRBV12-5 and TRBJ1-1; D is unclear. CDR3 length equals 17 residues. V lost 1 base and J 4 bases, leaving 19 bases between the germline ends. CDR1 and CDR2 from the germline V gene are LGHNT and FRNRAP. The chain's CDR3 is CASGLALGLGEGTEAFF. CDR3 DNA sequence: TGTGCTAGTGGTTTGGCCCTAGGTTTGGGCGAGGGCACTGAAGCTTTCTTT.

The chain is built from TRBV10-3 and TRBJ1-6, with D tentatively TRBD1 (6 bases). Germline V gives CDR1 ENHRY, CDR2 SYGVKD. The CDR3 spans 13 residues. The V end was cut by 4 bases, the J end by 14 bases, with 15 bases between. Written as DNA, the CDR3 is TGTGCCATCAGTGTGTCAGGGGATAGCGCCCTCCACTTT. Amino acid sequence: CAISVSGDSALHF.

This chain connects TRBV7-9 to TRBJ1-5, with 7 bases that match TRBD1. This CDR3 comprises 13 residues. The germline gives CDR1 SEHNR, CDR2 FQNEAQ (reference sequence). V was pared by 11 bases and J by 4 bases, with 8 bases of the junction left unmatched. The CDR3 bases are TGTGCCTGGGCCGGGACAGTAAATCAGCCCCAGCATTTT. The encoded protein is CAWAGTVNQPQHF.

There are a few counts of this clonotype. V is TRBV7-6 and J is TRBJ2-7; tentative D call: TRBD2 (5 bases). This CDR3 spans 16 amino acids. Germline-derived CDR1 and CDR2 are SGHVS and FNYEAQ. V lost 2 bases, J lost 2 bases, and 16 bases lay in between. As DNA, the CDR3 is TGTGCCAGCAGCTTACGCGGGTCCCAAGTCCCCTACGAGCAGTACTTC. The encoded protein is CASSLRGSQVPYEQYF.

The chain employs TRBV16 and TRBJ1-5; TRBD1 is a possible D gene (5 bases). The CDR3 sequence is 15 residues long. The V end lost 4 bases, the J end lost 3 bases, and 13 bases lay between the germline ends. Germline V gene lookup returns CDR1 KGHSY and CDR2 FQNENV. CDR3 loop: CASSLRVAFNQPQHF. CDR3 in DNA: TGTGCCAGCAGCCTCAGGGTCGCGTTCAATCAGCCCCAGCATTTT. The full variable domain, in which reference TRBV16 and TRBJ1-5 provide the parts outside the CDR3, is GEEVAQTPKHLVRGEGQKAKLYCAPIKGHSYVFWYQQVLKNEFKFLISFQNENVFDETGMPKERFSAKCLPNSPCSLEIQATKLEDSAVYFCASSLRVAFNQPQHFGDGTRLSIL.

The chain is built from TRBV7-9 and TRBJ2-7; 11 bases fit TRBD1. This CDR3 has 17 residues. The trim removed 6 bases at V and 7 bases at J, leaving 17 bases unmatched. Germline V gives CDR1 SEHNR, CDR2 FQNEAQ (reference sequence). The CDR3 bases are TGTGCCAGCAGTGAATTTTGGACAGGGGGCGCGCTTCGGGAGCAGTACTTC. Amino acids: CASSEFWTGGALREQYF.

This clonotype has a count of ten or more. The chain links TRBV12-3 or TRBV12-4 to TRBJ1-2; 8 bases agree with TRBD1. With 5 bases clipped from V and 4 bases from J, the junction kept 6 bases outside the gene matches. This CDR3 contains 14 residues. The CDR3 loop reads CASSTRTGGYGYTF. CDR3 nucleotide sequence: TGTGCCAGCAGTACGAGAACAGGGGGCTATGGCTACACCTTC.

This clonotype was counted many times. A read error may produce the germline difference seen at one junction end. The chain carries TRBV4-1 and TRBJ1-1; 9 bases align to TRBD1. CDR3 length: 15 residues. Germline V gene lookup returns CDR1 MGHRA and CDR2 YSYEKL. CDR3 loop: CASSQGQGMNTEAFF. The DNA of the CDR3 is TGTGCCAGCAGTCAAGGACAGGGGATGAACACTGAAGCTTTCTTT.